This T cell receptor beta chain derives from a study of blood T cell repertoires in COVID-19. Study-wide background: The study drew acute and convalescent COVID-19 samples from the United States, Italy and Spain.

CDR1 and CDR2 from the germline V gene are MGHRA and YSYEKL. The CDR3 loop spans 14 amino acids. The V end lost 4 bases, the J end lost 8 bases, and 12 bases lay between the germline ends. This clone showed up just a few times. Assay used: immunoSEQ multiplex PCR; TCRdb lists only in-frame clones, some missing. The sample carries approximately 81,000 clones, more than 75% recorded once. The material sequenced was peripheral blood. The receptor comes from a human donor in a cohort sampled during active COVID-19. J is TRBJ1-6 and V is TRBV4-1; possibly TRBD1 for D (6 bases). The DNA for the CDR3 is TGCGCCAGCAGCCTTAAGGCAGGGGATTCACCCCTCCACTTT. Translated, it gives CASSLKAGDSPLHF.